These 12 T cell receptor beta chains were all obtained from the same sample, sequenced in a study of blood T cell repertoires in COVID-19. Only in-frame clones appear in the TCRdb table, and some are missing; sequencing was by immunoSEQ multiplex PCR. The sample consists of 250,000 to 300,000 clones, roughly 90% of them appearing once. Input material: peripheral blood. The source is a woman in her forties or fifties who had recovered from COVID-19.

For this clone: In the same sample, other DNA sequences code for this CDR3. V usage is TRBV7-6 and J usage is TRBJ1-6; weak D call: TRBD1 (5 bases). V lost 1 base and J lost 5, with 9 bases in between. Germline loops: CDR1 SGHVS, CDR2 FNYEAQ. There are 15 residues in the CDR3. The DNA of the CDR3 is TGTGCCAGCAGCTTAGGGACACCCGATAATTCACCCCTCCACTTT. Protein: CASSLGTPDNSPLHF.

V usage is TRBV6-5 and J usage is TRBJ2-2; D may be TRBD2 (6 bases). The CDR3 spans 14 residues. Looked up from germline, CDR1 is MNHEY and CDR2 is SVGAGI. V gave up 8 bases and J gave up 4 bases, with 14 bases separating them. The CDR3 loop reads CASRSEGFTGELFF. CDR3 nucleotide sequence: TGTGCCAGCCGCTCGGAGGGTTTCACCGGGGAGCTGTTTTTT.

The chain links TRBV7-3 to TRBJ2-1; D not certain. CDR3 length equals 14 residues. V lost 2 bases and J 8 bases, leaving 13 bases between the germline ends. Germline values: CDR1 SGHTA, CDR2 FQGTGA. The CDR3: CASSLHLPSDEQFF. In DNA form, the CDR3 reads TGTGCCAGCAGCTTACACCTCCCCTCGGATGAGCAGTTCTTC.

Here the CDR3 reads CASSLVPLAGGRDQETQYF. CDR3 coding DNA: TGTGCCAGCAGTTTAGTCCCACTAGCGGGAGGCCGGGATCAAGAGACCCAGTACTTC. V gene TRBV27 combines with J gene TRBJ2-5; TRBD2 agrees at 12 bases. J was trimmed by 2 bases and V by 2 bases; bases with no gene match: 12. CDR3 size: 19 residues. The V gene's germline CDR1 is MNHEY and CDR2 SMNVEV (reference sequence).

This chain connects TRBV11-2 to TRBJ1-5; D gene uncertain. V dropped 0 bases and J dropped 9 bases, with 12 bases sitting between them. The CDR3 totals 14 residues. Germline V gene data show CDR1 as SGHAT and CDR2 as FQNNGV. The CDR3 DNA is TGTGCCAGCAGCTTAGATCTTAGCCTTGGGCCCCAGCATTTT. This translates into CASSLDLSLGPQHF.

The chain employs TRBV9 and TRBJ2-2, with 10 bases fitting TRBD2. From germline, CDR1 is SGDLS and CDR2 YYNGEE. V lost 7 bases and J lost 6; bases outside the gene matches: 12. The CDR3 loop spans 16 amino acids. The CDR3 DNA reads TGTGCCAGCGCCCCTCTAGCGGGAGTTGGTGCCGGGGAGCTGTTTTTT. Its protein is CASAPLAGVGAGELFF.

The chain is built from TRBV9 and TRBJ2-1, with 11 bases fitting TRBD2. The CDR3 spans 16 residues. Germline values: CDR1 SGDLS, CDR2 YYNGEE. V shed 3 bases, J shed 4 bases, and the junction held 6 bases outside the gene matches. CDR3 bases: TGTGCCAGCAGCGCACAGGGACTAGCGGATTACAATGAGCAGTTCTTC. It translates to CASSAQGLADYNEQFF.

J is TRBJ2-7 and V is TRBV6-5; a weak D match, TRBD2 (6 bases). The CDR3 runs to 13 residues. Trimming stripped 10 bases from V and 5 bases from J, with 18 bases between. Germline lookup yields CDR1 MNHEY and CDR2 SVGAGI. Here the CDR3 reads CATQRRVGNEQYF. CDR3 bases: TGTGCCACCCAGAGGAGGGTTGGCAACGAGCAGTACTTC.

The V gene is TRBV18, the J gene TRBJ1-1; 10 bases match TRBD1. With 3 bases clipped from V and 3 bases from J, the junction kept 4 bases outside the gene matches. Per the germline V gene, CDR1 is KGHSH and CDR2 is LQKENI. The CDR3 loop spans 15 amino acids. Written as DNA, the CDR3 is TGTGCCAGCTCACCTCTGGACAGGGGGGACACTGAAGCTTTCTTT. Its translation is CASSPLDRGDTEAFF.

The chain joins TRBV15 to TRBJ1-1; 10 nucleotides match TRBD1. V gave up 1 base and J gave up 2 bases; unmatched junction bases: 4. CDR1 and CDR2 from the germline V gene are LNHNV and YYDKDF (reference sequence). CDR3 length equals 16 residues. CDR3 sequence (DNA): TGTGCCACCAGCAGAGGAAGGACAGGGGGTAACACTGAAGCTTTCTTT. This gives the protein CATSRGRTGGNTEAFF.

This clone came up once. The genes are TRBV6-5 and TRBJ1-2; D is uncertain. V lost 5 bases, J lost 4 bases, and 8 bases lay in between. CDR1 is MNHEY and CDR2 is SVGAGI in the germline V gene. There are 12 residues in the CDR3. CDR3 protein: CASSTPSYGYTF. The CDR3 coding sequence is TGTGCCAGCAGTACCCCCAGCTATGGCTACACCTTC.

The V gene is TRBV6-2 or TRBV6-3, the J gene TRBJ2-5; possible D gene TRBD1, 6 bases. Per the germline V gene, CDR1 is MNHEY and CDR2 is SVGEGT. The ends were cut back, 5 bases at V and 3 bases at J, with 22 bases in the middle. This CDR3 comprises 17 residues. Here the CDR3 DNA reads TGTGCCAGCAGTGCACACGGAGGTGGGGGCCGAGAAGAGACCCAGTACTTC. This gives the protein CASSAHGGGGREETQYF.